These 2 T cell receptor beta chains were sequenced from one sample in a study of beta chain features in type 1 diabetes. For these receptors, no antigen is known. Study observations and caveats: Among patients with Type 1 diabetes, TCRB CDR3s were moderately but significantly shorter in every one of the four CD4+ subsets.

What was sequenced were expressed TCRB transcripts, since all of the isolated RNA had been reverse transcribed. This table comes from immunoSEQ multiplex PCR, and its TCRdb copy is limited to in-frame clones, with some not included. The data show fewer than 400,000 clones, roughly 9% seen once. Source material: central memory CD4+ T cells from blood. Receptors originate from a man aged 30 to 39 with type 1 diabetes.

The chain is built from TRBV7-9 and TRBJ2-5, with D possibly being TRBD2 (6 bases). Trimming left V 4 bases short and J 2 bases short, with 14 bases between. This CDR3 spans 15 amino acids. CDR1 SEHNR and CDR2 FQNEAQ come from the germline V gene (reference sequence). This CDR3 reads CASSSPRGTQETQYF. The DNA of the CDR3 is TGTGCCAGCAGCTCCCCCCGCGGGACTCAAGAGACCCAGTACTTC.

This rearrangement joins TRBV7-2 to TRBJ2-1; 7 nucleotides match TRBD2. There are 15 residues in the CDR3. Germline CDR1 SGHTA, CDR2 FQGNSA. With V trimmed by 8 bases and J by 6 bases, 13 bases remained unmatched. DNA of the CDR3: TGTGCCAGCGGCCCGCGGGCGGGGGATGCCAATGAGCAGTTCTTC. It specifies CASGPRAGDANEQFF.